The 18 T cell receptor beta chains presented below share a single source sample, sequenced in a study of blood T cell repertoires in COVID-19. The table came from immunoSEQ multiplex PCR; TCRdb's copy has only in-frame clones and leaves some out. The sample includes more than 450,000 clones, approximately 86% seen only once; the top ten take 0.7%. Specimen: PBMCs or T cells enriched from blood (not recorded which). Every receptor here comes from a young woman who had recovered from COVID-19.

This clone appeared once. The rearrangement joins TRBV6-5 to TRBJ2-3; TRBD2 matches at 7 bases. Germline CDR1 and CDR2: MNHEY and SVGAGI. This CDR3 is 16 amino acids long. J gave up 2 bases and V 3 bases, and 8 bases lay outside the gene matches. CDR3 nucleotide sequence: TGTGCCAGCAGTTATTCAGGACTAGGCCCCACAGATACGCAGTATTTT. Its protein is CASSYSGLGPTDTQYF.

This clone has only a few counts. V usage is TRBV19 and J usage is TRBJ1-2; D not resolved. The CDR3 is 10 amino acids. CDR1 is LNHDA, CDR2 SQIVND, per germline (reference sequence). The V end was cut by 7 bases, the J end by 8 bases, with 8 bases between. The CDR3 sequence is CASNGDGYTF. The CDR3 DNA sequence: TGTGCCAGTAATGGAGACGGCTACACCTTC.

J is TRBJ1-2 and V is TRBV28; D gene ambiguous. Trimming took 9 bases from V and 0 from J, leaving 11 bases between them. This CDR3 is 13 amino acids long. In germline, CDR1 is MDHEN, CDR2 SYDVKM. CDR3 sequence reads: CASQVSSNYGYTF. Written as DNA, the CDR3 is TGTGCCAGTCAGGTGTCTTCTAACTATGGCTACACCTTC.

The J gene is TRBJ1-1, the V gene TRBV10-3; no definite D call. The V end was cut by 0 bases, the J end by 8 bases, with 4 bases between. There are 11 residues in the CDR3. Germline V gene data show CDR1 as ENHRY and CDR2 as SYGVKD. Here the CDR3 reads CAISESTEAFF. The CDR3 coding sequence is TGTGCCATCAGTGAGTCCACAGAAGCTTTCTTT.

The chain employs TRBV28 and TRBJ1-5, with D unclear. The CDR3 runs to 14 residues. Per the germline V gene, CDR1 is MDHEN and CDR2 is SYDVKM. Trimming removed 3 bases at V and 7 bases at J, with 13 bases between. CDR3 region: CASSLVAGGQPQHF. CDR3 bases: TGTGCCAGCAGTTTGGTGGCCGGAGGACAGCCCCAGCATTTT.

This sequence joins TRBV27 and TRBJ1-2, with D perhaps TRBD1 (5 bases). This CDR3 spans 15 amino acids. Germline V gene data show CDR1 as MNHEY and CDR2 as SMNVEV (reference sequence). V was clipped by 6 bases and J by 3 bases, with 17 bases between them. The CDR3 is CASSPTGWGDYGYTF. As DNA, the CDR3 is TGTGCCAGCAGCCCAACAGGATGGGGGGACTATGGCTACACCTTC.

This rearrangement joins TRBV7-8 to TRBJ1-5, with 9 bases that match TRBD1. The V gene's germline CDR1 is SGHVS and CDR2 FQNEAQ. The J segment lost 11 bases and the V segment lost 0 bases, leaving 5 bases of the junction unmatched. The CDR3 has 14 amino acids. CDR3: CASSLAGTGQSQHF. The DNA of the CDR3 is TGTGCCAGCAGCTTAGCGGGGACAGGGCAGTCCCAGCATTTT.

In DNA, the CDR3 is TGCGCCAGCAGTTTAACTAGCGGGAGAGAGCAGTTCTTC. This translates into CASSLTSGREQFF. The rearrangement joins TRBV5-1 to TRBJ2-1, with TRBD2 matching over 11 bases. Germline V gene lookup returns CDR1 SGHRS and CDR2 YFSETQ. Unmatched junction bases numbered 5, after V lost 5 bases and J lost 10 bases. This CDR3 region has 13 residues.

This chain joins TRBV30 and TRBJ2-7; D might be TRBD1 (5 bases). Germline lookup yields CDR1 GTSNPN and CDR2 SVGIG (reference sequence). Deletions cut 4 bases from V and 0 bases from J, with 7 bases between. The CDR3 is made up of 12 amino acids. The CDR3 DNA follows: TGTGCCTGGAAACAGGCCTCCTACGAGCAGTACTTC. This translates into CAWKQASYEQYF.

The chain uses TRBV18 and TRBJ1-1; 8 nucleotides agree with TRBD1. After removal of 6 bases from V and 4 bases from J, the junction contained 4 bases not matched to a gene. This CDR3 region has 13 residues. Germline V gene lookup returns CDR1 KGHSH and CDR2 LQKENI. CDR3 bases: TGTGCCAGCTCGGGACAGGCATCCACTGAAGCTTTCTTT. It is translated as CASSGQASTEAFF.

The chain carries TRBV6-5 and TRBJ2-5; D gene ambiguous. Germline-derived CDR1 and CDR2 are MNHEY and SVGAGI. The V gene lost 7 bases and the J gene lost 4 bases, with 7 bases spanning the gap. This CDR3 contains 11 residues. This chain's CDR3 is CASTLRETQYF. The DNA of the CDR3 is TGTGCCAGCACCCTTCGAGAGACCCAGTACTTC.

The chain uses TRBV11-2 and TRBJ2-3; 7 bases line up with TRBD1. This CDR3 is built from 16 residues. The trim removed 8 bases at V and 0 bases at J, leaving 11 bases unmatched. Germline V gene sequence: CDR1 SGHAT, CDR2 FQNNGV. DNA for the CDR3: TGTGCCAGCTCCCGGGACAGTTTCTCTAGCACAGATACGCAGTATTTT. As protein: CASSRDSFSSTDTQYF.

The chain combines TRBV28 with TRBJ2-3; 8 bases map to TRBD2. V lost 3 bases, J lost 2 bases, and 10 bases stayed unmatched. The V gene's germline CDR1 is MDHEN and CDR2 SYDVKM. CDR3 length: 17 amino acids. CDR3 DNA: TGTGCCAGCAGTTTCCCCGGCGGGGGGACCAACACAGATACGCAGTATTTT. Its protein is CASSFPGGGTNTDTQYF. Full variable domain (outside the CDR3, taken from reference TRBV28 and TRBJ2-3): DVKVTQSSRYLVKRTGEKVFLECVQDMDHENMFWYRQDPGLGLRLIYFSYDVKMKEKGDIPEGYSVSREKKERFSLILESASTNQTSMYLCASSFPGGGTNTDTQYFGPGTRLTVL.

This clone showed up just once. The chain carries TRBV5-1 and TRBJ2-1; D call uncertain. The CDR3 covers 15 residues. Per the germline V gene, CDR1 is SGHRS and CDR2 is YFSETQ. The germline V and J ends were trimmed by 0 bases and 1 base, with 8 bases remaining between them. For the CDR3, the DNA is TGCGCCAGCAGCTTGGTGGCGGCGTCCTACAATGAGCAGTTCTTC. Translation: CASSLVAASYNEQFF.

The chain carries TRBV18 and TRBJ2-7; a possible D gene is TRBD1 (6 bases). The CDR3 sequence is 14 residues long. Between the trimmed V and J ends, which lost 2 bases and 5 bases, there was a span of 13 bases. Germline V gene data show CDR1 as KGHSH and CDR2 as LQKENI. Written as DNA, the CDR3 is TGTGCCAGCTCACCAGTTAGGGGGAATAACGAGCAGTACTTC. Its translation: CASSPVRGNNEQYF. Supplemented by reference TRBV18 and TRBJ2-7, the full variable domain reads NAGVMQNPRHLVRRRGQEARLRCSPMKGHSHVYWYRQLPEEGLKFMVYLQKENIIDESGMPKERFSAEFPKEGPSILRIQQVVRGDSAAYFCASSPVRGNNEQYFGPGTRLTVT.

The V gene is TRBV24-1, the J gene TRBJ2-2, with a tentative D call TRBD1 (6 bases). The CDR3 totals 16 residues. V shed 4 bases and J shed 5 bases, with 16 bases lying between them. The germline V gene encodes CDR1 KGHDR and CDR2 SFDVKD. CDR3: CATSDPQGFATGELFF. In DNA, the CDR3 is TGTGCCACCAGTGACCCACAGGGTTTCGCGACCGGGGAGCTGTTTTTT.

The chain carries TRBV5-6 and TRBJ1-4; 7 nucleotides line up with TRBD1. Germline lookup yields CDR1 SGHDT and CDR2 YYEEEE. The CDR3 runs 15 residues. V lost 0 bases and J lost 5; bases outside the gene matches: 4. In DNA form, the CDR3 reads TGTGCCAGCAGCTTGGGGAGGGGGCAGAATGAAAAACTGTTTTTT. This encodes CASSLGRGQNEKLFF.

The chain carries TRBV19 and TRBJ1-2; perhaps TRBD1 as D (6 bases). Germline CDR1 is LNHDA and CDR2 is SQIVND (reference sequence). The CDR3 covers 15 residues. Trimming took 10 bases from V and 4 from J, leaving 22 bases between them. CDR3: CATKEKGGSFYGYTF. Here the CDR3 DNA reads TGTGCCACCAAGGAAAAAGGGGGTTCATTCTATGGCTACACCTTC. The full variable domain, rest sourced from reference TRBV19 and TRBJ1-2, is DGGITQSPKYLFRKEGQNVTLSCEQNLNHDAMYWYRQDPGQGLRLIYYSQIVNDFQKGDIAEGYSVSREKKESFPLTVTSAQKNPTAFYLCATKEKGGSFYGYTFGSGTRLTVV.